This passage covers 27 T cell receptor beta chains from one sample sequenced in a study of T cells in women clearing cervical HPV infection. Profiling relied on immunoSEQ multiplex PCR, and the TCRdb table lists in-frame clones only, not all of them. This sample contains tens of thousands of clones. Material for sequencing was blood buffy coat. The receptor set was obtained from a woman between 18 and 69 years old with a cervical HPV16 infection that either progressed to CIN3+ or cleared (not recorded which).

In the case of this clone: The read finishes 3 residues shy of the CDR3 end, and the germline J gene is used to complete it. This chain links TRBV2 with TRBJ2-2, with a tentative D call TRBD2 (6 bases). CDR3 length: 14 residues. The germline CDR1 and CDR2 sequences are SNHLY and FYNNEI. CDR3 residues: CASSVGGLGEKLFF. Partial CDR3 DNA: TGTGCCAGCAGTGTCGGGGGATTAGGGGAAAAG.

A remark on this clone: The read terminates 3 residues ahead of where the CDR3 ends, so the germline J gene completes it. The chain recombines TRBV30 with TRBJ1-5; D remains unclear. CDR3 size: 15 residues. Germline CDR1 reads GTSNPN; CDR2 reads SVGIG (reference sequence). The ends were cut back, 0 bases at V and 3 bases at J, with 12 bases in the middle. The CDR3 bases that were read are TGTGCCTGGAGTGTAGGTCAGGTCTTCAATCAGCCC. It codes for CAWSVGQVFNQP. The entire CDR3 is CAWSVGQVFNQPQHF. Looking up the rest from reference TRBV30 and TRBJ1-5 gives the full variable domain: SQTIHQWPATLVQPVGSPLSLECTVEGTSNPNLYWYRQAAGRGLQLLFYSVGIGQISSEVPQNLSASRPQDRQFILSSKKLLLSDSGFYLCAWSVGQVFNQPQHFGDGTRLSIL.

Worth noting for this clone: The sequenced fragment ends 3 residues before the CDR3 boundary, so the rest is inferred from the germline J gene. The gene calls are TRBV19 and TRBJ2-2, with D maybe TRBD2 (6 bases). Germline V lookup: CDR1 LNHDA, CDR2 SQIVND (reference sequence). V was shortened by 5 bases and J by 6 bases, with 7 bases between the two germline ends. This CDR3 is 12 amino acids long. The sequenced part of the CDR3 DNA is TGTGCCAGTAGTCGGGGGTCCGGGGAG. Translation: CASSRGSGE. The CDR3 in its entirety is CASSRGSGELFF.

The part of the CDR3 DNA that was read is TGTGCCAGCAGTGAGTGGACAGGGGTTGAAAAG. Protein: CASSEWTGVEK. The whole CDR3 is CASSEWTGVEKLFF. The J gene is TRBJ2-2, the V gene TRBV2; TRBD1 matches 9 bases. With the read ending 3 residues before the CDR3 end, the germline J gene is used to fill in that end. The germline CDR1 and CDR2 sequences are SNHLY and FYNNEI. The CDR3 length is 14 residues.

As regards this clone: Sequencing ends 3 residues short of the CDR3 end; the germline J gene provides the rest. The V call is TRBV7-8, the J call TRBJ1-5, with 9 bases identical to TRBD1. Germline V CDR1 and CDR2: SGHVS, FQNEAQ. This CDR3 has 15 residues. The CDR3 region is CASSLAGQGTDPQHF. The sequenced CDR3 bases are TGTGCCAGCAGCTTAGCGGGACAGGGTACCGATCCC. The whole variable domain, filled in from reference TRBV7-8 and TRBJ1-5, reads GAGVSQSPRYKVAKRGQDVALRCDPISGHVSLFWYQQALGQGPEFLTYFQNEAQLDKSGLPSDRFFAERPEGSVSTLKIQRTQQEDSAVYLCASSLAGQGTDPQHFGDGTRLSIL.

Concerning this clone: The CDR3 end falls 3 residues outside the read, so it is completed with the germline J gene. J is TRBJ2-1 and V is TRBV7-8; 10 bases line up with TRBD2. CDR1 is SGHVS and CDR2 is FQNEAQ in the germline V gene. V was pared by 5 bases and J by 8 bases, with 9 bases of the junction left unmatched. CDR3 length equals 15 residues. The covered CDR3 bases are TGTGCCAGCAGCCCCACTAGCGGGGTTCAATATGAG. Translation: CASSPTSGVQYE. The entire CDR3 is CASSPTSGVQYEQFF.

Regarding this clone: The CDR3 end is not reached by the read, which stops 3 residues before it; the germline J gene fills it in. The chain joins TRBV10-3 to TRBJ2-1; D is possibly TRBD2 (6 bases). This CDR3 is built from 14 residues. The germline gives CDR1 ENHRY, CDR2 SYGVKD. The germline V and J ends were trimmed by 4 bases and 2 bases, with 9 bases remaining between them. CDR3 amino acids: CAISGRATYNEQFF. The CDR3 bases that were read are TGTGCCATCAGTGGGAGGGCTACCTACAATGAG.

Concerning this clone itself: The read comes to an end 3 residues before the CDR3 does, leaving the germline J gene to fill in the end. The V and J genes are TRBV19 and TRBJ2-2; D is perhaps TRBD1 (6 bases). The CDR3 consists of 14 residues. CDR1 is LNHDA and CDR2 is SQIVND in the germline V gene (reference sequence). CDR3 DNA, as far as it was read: TGTGCCAGTAGTTCTACAGGGAAGAATTCACCG. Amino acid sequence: CASSSTGKNSP. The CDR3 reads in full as CASSSTGKNSPLFF.

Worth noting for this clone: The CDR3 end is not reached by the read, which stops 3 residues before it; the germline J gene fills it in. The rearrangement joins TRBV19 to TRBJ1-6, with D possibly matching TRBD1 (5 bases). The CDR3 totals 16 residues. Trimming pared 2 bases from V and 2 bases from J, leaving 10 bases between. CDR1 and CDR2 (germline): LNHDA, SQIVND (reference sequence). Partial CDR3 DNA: TGTGCCAGTAGTATACCGCGGGGGGCCTATAATTCACCC. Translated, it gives CASSIPRGAYNSP. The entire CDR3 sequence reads CASSIPRGAYNSPLHF.

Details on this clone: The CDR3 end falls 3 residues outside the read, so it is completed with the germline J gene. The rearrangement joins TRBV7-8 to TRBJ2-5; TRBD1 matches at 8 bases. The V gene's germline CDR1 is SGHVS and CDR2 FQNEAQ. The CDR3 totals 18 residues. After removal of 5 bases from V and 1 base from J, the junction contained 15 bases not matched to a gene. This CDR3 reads CASSPTTGTGAVQETQYF. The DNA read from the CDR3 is TGTGCCAGCAGCCCCACCACCGGGACAGGAGCCGTCCAAGAGACC. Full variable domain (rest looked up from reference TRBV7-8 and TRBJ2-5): GAGVSQSPRYKVAKRGQDVALRCDPISGHVSLFWYQQALGQGPEFLTYFQNEAQLDKSGLPSDRFFAERPEGSVSTLKIQRTQQEDSAVYLCASSPTTGTGAVQETQYFGPGTRLLVL.

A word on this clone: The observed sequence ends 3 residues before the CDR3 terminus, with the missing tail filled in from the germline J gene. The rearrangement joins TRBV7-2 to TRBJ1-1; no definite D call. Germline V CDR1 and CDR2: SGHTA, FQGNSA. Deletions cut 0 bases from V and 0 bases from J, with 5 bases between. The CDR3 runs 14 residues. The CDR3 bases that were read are TGTGCCAGCAGCTTAGCCGGGGTGAACACTGAA. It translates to CASSLAGVNTE. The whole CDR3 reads CASSLAGVNTEAFF.

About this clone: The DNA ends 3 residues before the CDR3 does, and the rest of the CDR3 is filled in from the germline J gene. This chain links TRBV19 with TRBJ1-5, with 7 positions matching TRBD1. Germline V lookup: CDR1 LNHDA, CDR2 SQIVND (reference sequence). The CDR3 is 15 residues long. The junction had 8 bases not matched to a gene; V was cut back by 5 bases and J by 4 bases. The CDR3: CASSEPTGHNQPQHF. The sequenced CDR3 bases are TGTGCCAGTAGTGAACCGACAGGGCATAATCAGCCC.

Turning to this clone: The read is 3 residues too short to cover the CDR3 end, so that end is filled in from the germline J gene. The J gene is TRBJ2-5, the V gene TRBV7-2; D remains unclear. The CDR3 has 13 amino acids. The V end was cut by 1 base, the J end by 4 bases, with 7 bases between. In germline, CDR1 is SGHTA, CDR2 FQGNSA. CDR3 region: CASSLGLPETQYF. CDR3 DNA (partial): TGTGCCAGCAGCTTAGGCCTACCAGAGACC.

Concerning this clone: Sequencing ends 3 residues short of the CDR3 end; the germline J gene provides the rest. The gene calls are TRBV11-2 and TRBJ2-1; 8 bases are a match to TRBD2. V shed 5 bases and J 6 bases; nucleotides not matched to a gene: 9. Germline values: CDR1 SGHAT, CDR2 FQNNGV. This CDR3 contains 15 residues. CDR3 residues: CASSTLAGTRNEQFF. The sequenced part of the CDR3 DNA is TGTGCCAGCAGCACTTTAGCGGGGACCCGCAATGAG.

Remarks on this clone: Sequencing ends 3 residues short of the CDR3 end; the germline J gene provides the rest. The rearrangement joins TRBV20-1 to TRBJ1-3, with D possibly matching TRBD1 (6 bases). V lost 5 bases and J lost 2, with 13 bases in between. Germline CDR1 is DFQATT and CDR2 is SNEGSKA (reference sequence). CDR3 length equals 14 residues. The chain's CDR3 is CSASDSPPGNTIYF. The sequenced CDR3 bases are TGCAGTGCTTCGGACAGTCCACCTGGAAACACC.

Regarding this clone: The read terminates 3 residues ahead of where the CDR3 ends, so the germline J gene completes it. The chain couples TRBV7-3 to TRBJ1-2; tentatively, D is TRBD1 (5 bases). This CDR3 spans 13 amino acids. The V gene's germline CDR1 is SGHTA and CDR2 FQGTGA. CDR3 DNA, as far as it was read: TGTGCCAGCAGCTTGTGGGGCTTGACGGGC. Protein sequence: CASSLWGLTG. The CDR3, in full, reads CASSLWGLTGYTF.

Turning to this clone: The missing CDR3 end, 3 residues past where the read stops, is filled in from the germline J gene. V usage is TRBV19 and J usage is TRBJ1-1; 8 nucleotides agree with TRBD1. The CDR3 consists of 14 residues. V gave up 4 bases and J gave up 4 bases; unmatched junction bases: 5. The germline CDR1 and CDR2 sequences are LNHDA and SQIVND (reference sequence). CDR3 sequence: CASSTTGAGTEAFF. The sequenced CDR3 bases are TGTGCCAGTAGTACGACAGGGGCAGGCACTGAA.

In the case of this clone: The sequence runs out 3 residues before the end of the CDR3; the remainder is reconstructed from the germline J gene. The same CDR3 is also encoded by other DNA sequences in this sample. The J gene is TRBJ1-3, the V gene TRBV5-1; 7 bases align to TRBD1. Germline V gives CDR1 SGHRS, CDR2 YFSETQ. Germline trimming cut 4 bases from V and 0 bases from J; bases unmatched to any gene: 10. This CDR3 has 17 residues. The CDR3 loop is CASSLFDRAYSGNTIYF. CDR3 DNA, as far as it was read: TGCGCCAGCAGCCTTTTTGACAGGGCCTACTCTGGAAACACC.

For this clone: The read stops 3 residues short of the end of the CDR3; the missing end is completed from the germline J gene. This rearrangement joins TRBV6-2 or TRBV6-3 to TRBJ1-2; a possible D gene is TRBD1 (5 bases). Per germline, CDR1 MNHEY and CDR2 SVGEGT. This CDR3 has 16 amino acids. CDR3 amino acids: CASAIWAGRTYNEYTF. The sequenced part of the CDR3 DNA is TGTGCCAGCGCCATTTGGGCAGGGCGAACCTACAATGAG.

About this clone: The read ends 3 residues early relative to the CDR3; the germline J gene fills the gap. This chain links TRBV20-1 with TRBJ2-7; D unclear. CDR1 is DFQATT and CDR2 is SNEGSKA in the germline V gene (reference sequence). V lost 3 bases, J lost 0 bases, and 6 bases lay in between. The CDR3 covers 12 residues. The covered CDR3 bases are TGCAGTGCTAGTCCTAGCTCCTACGAG. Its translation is CSASPSSYE. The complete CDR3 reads CSASPSSYEQYF.

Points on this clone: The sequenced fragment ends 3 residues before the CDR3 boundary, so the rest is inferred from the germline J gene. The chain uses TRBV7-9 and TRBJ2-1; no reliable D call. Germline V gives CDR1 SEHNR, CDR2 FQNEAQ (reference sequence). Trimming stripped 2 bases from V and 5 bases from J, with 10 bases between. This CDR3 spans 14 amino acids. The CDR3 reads CASSLSTGDNEQFF. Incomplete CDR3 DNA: TGTGCCAGCAGCTTATCTACGGGTGACAATGAG.

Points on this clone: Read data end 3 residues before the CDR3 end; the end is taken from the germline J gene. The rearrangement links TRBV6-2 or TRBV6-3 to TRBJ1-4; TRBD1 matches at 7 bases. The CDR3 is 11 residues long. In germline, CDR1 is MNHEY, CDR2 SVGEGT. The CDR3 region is CASSPRGKLFF. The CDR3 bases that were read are TGTGCCAGCAGTCCCAGGGGGAAA.

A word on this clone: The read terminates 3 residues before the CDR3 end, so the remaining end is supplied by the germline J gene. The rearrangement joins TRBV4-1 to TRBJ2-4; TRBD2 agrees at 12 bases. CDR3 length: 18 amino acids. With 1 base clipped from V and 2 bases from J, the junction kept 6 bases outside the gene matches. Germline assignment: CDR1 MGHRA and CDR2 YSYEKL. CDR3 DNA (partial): TGCGCCAGCAGCCAAGGTCGTCTAGCGGGGGGGCCCAAAAACATT. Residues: CASSQGRLAGGPKNI. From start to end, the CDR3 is CASSQGRLAGGPKNIQYF.

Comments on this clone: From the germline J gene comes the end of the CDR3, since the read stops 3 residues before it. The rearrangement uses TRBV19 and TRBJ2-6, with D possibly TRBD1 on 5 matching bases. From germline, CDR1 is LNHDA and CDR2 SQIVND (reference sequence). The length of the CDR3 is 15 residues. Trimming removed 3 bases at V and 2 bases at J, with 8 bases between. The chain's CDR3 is CASSIVGAGANVLTF. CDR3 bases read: TGTGCCAGTAGTATCGTAGGGGCTGGGGCCAACGTC. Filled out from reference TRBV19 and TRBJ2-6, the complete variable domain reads DGGITQSPKYLFRKEGQNVTLSCEQNLNHDAMYWYRQDPGQGLRLIYYSQIVNDFQKGDIAEGYSVSREKKESFPLTVTSAQKNPTAFYLCASSIVGAGANVLTFGAGSRLTVL.

CDR3 DNA, as far as it was read: TGTGCCAGCAGCGTGACTAGCCCAGGTACC. Residues: CASSVTSPGT. The complete CDR3 sequence is CASSVTSPGTQYF. The chain recombines TRBV5-6 with TRBJ2-5; 7 bases fit TRBD2. From the germline J gene comes the end of the CDR3, since the read stops 3 residues before it. CDR1 is SGHDT, CDR2 YYEEEE, per germline. This CDR3 is built from 13 residues.

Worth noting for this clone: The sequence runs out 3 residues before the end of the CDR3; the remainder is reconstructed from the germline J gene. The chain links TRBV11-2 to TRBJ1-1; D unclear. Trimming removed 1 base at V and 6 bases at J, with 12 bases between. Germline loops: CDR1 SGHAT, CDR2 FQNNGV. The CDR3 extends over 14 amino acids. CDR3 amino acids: CASSLGAGASEAFF. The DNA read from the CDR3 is TGTGCCAGCAGCTTAGGTGCGGGCGCGTCTGAA.

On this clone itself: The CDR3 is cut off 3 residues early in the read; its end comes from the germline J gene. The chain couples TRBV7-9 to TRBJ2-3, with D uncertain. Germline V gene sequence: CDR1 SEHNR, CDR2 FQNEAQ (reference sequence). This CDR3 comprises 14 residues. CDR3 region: CASSLTEPNQPQYF. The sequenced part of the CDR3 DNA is TGTGCCAGCAGCTTAACAGAACCCAATCAGCCG.